This T cell receptor beta chain emerged from a study of graft-versus-host responses after intestinal transplantation. In the study overall: Grafts were multivisceral, liver-intestinal, or isolated intestinal.

Only in-frame clones appear in the TCRdb table, and some are missing; sequencing was by immunoSEQ multiplex PCR. The sample has around 8,000 clones, more than 25% seen once; the top ten hold 2% to 2.5%. The authors combined around 200,000 CFSE-labeled responder cells with around 200,000 irradiated, violet-dye-labeled stimulator cells in plates. CD3+CD4+ and CD3+CD8+ responders that were proliferating and CFSE-low were sorted post-reaction. General observations from the study: Researchers found GvH clones in recipient marrow, and some showed up first in ileum or blood. The study associated peak circulating GvH clone levels with early post-transplant HvG declines.

The clonotype originates from a human patient who received an intestinal transplant. The starting material was alloreactive CD8+ T cells from a mixed lymphocyte reaction culture, obtained before intestinal transplant. Subset denoted: CFSE-low proliferating T cells sorted from roughly 6-day pre-transplant mixed lymphocyte reaction (GvH or HvG direction).

This CDR3 reads CASSQEFTGWNTEAFF. CDR3 in DNA: TGTGCCAGCAGCCAAGAATTTACGGGGTGGAACACTGAAGCTTTCTTT. The V and J genes are TRBV4-2 and TRBJ1-1, with D unresolved. V was clipped by 0 bases and J by 1 base, with 12 bases between them. Per the germline V gene, CDR1 is LGHNA and CDR2 is YNFKEQ. This CDR3 comprises 16 residues.